One TCR beta chain is described in this entry. Its binding antigen is unknown. Nothing much larger sits one base from this clone, and base qualities are not available. The data derive from a study of shared clonotypes between healthy human individuals (dated by TCRdb to 2019 to 2021). About the investigation overall: A couple of women and a few men aged 18 to 49 years were included in the cohort. For each donor, three plates each were used for CD4 naive and CD4 memory, two plates were used for CD8 naive, and one plate was used for CD8 memory. Leukapheresis yielded between about 0.9 and 9 billion PBMCs per donor. To estimate repertoire size and how much clonotype sharing occurs between individuals, the study deeply sequenced the blood TCR repertoires of several healthy adults. To increase sequencing depth and limit assay-specific biases, TCR repertoire library preparation and sequencing were carried out by different laboratories using diverse techniques. General conclusions and limits of the study: Even with the large sequencing depth, rarefaction of the sorted-subset datasets indicated that sequencing was incomplete. Larger estimated clonotype richness was generally found for naive subsets than for memory subsets. Clonotypes shared by all four sorted-subset donors showed higher generation probabilities than non-shared clonotypes. Because the study included a small number of donors, the genetic and exposure-history diversity represented was limited. Only blood was sampled, and tissue TCR repertoires likely differ from those in blood. When a handful of donors were compared, the shared fraction of clonotypes was 5% to 6.5% for naive CD4, around 3.5% for naive CD8, 2% to 2.5% for memory CD4, and 0.4% for memory CD8. Pairwise subsampling indicated that sequencing depth was expected to affect the degree of clonotype sharing among donors.

Using the deep immunoSEQ assay, multiplex PCR amplified TCR CDR3 regions from genomic DNA. Extracted genomic DNA from each cell subset was distributed evenly across all wells of several immunoSEQ 96-well plates, and each plate was treated as a replicate. For sorted subsets, each replicate PCR was loaded with around 220 ng genomic DNA, equivalent to some 31,000 T cell genomes. Purified libraries were measured with a Qubit 3.0 fluorometer, size-checked on a Bioanalyzer 2100, and measured again with the KAPA Library Quantification kit. Every immunoSEQ 96-well plate was sequenced on a dedicated single-read 150-cycle Illumina NextSeq 550 flow cell. Concerning the study's data processing: The immunoSEQ output contained only junctional sequences without quality scores, so filtering could not match that applied to full-length reads. Sequences were annotated with PyIR, a Python wrapper for IgBLAST v1.9, using IMGT germline references to assign V/J genes and CDR3. Reads with weak V/J assignments (E-value above 1e-6), missing CDR3, stop codons, out-of-frame junctions, or ambiguous translated residues were removed. V3J clonotypes were defined as sequences sharing an identical inferred V gene, J gene, and CDR3 amino acid sequence. Percentage overlap between repertoires was calculated by dividing the number of shared unique clonotypes by the size of the smaller repertoire. Repertoire richness was assessed with RTK rarefaction, the Chao1 estimator, and Recon v2.1 estimates of unobserved clonotypes. Generation probabilities for all TCRbeta clonotypes obtained by the gDNA method from several donors were computed using OLGA. Sourced from immuneACCESS, this table was stored by TCRdb with only in-frame sequences that have V and J called. A share of the clones is absent; for the studies checked, an unresolved V gene accounts for under half, and the remainder has no known explanation. V, J and clone size are those of that table, while D and trimming were read from the DNA. The sample data list about 2 million clones, and about 95% of these were observed just once. The ten largest clones represent roughly 1% of the sample.

CD8 naive samples were CD45RO-negative cells positively selected for CCR7, giving a CD45RA+CCR7+ population that excluded TemRA cells. The donors were healthy, HIV-negative adults with no recently reported acute infections or vaccinations. Every donor was a Caucasian adult residing in Nashville, Tennessee, USA. Blood was collected by leukapheresis, and PBMCs were isolated by Ficoll-Histopaque density gradient centrifugation and then cryopreserved in liquid nitrogen vapor phase. Analytical flow cytometry was used to check the purity and quantity of every magnetically sorted T cell population. Genomic DNA was isolated from every sorted fraction and measured by UV absorbance on a Nanodrop 2000c. This clonotype originated in a man between 18 and 35 years old in good health. Specimen: naive CD8+ T cells sorted from blood. Per the publication, the cell subset or site label means: CD45RA+CCR7+.

The CDR3 here reads CASSPDRVETQYF. Here is the DNA: TGTGCCAGCAGCCCCGACCGGGTCGAGACCCAGTACTTC. The chain is made from TRBV7-9 and TRBJ2-5, with the D gene uncertain. Reading from cysteine to phenylalanine, the CDR3 counts 13 amino acids. Of all the DNA, just the CDR3 is kept, 39 bases in frame from base 1. V loses 5 bases, J loses 5 bases, and the germline ends lie 12 bases apart. CDR1 and CDR2 are read off the germline V gene (reference sequence) as SEHNR and FQNEAQ.